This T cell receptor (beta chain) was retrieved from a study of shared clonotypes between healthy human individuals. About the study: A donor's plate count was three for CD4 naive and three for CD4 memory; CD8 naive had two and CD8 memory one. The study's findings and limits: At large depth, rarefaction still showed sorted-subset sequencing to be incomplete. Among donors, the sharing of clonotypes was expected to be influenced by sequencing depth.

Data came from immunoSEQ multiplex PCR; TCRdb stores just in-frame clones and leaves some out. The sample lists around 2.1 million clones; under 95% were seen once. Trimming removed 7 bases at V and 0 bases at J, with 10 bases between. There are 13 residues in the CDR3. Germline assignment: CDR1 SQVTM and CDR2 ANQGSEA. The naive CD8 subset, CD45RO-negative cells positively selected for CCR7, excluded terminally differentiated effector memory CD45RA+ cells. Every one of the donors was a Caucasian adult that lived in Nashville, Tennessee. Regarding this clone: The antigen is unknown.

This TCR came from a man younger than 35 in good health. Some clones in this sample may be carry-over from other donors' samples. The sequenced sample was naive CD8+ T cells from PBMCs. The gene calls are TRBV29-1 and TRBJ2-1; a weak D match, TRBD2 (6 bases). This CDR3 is CSARGSSYNEQFF. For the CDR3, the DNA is TGCAGCGCCCGGGGGAGCTCCTACAATGAGCAGTTCTTC.